These 3 T cell receptor beta chains originate from one sample sequenced in a study of vaccination effects on CD4 cells after COVID-19. Clones were read by immunoSEQ multiplex PCR, and TCRdb kept only the in-frame ones, dropping some. The repertoire has some 50,000 clones, nearly 75% of them found once; the top ten carry 5.4%. Subsequent to a culture period of around eleven days, CD4+ T cells were isolated. Their SARS-CoV-2 infection, verified by PCR, occurred between March and December 2020. Everyone in the study got two shots of either the BNT162b2 or mRNA-1273 vaccine. For these TCRs, the target antigens are not known. Sequences were derived from CD4+ T cells from PBMCs cultured without peptide, sampled after COVID-19 vaccination. These TCRs come from a human donor who had a prior SARS-CoV-2 infection.

This clone was found once. The chain joins TRBV5-1 to TRBJ2-5; the match to TRBD1 covers 8 bases. The junction had 7 bases not matched to a gene; V was cut back by 2 bases and J by 4 bases. The germline V gene encodes CDR1 SGHRS and CDR2 YFSETQ. CDR3 length: 15 amino acids. The CDR3 protein is CASSFLGQEGETQYF. CDR3 DNA: TGCGCCAGCAGCTTCCTGGGACAGGAGGGAGAGACCCAGTACTTC.

CDR3 in DNA: TGCGCCAGCAGCTTGGGACGGACAATCACGCCTGAAGCTTTCTTT. The encoded protein is CASSLGRTITPEAFF. The V and J genes are TRBV5-1 and TRBJ1-1, with D possibly being TRBD1 (5 bases). CDR3 length equals 15 residues. V dropped 0 bases and J dropped 6 bases, with 15 bases sitting between them. Germline CDR1 and CDR2: SGHRS and YFSETQ.

There are a few counts of this clone. The chain recombines TRBV5-4 with TRBJ2-1; no clear D gene. The germline CDR1 and CDR2 sequences are SGHNT and YYREEE (reference sequence). The CDR3 has 14 residues. V lost 3 bases and J 0 bases, leaving 7 bases between the germline ends. The CDR3 DNA reads as TGTGCCAGCAGCTCCCCCTACTCCTACAATGAGCAGTTCTTC. Translating it yields CASSSPYSYNEQFF. Together with reference TRBV5-4 and TRBJ2-1, the CDR3 gives the full variable domain: ETGVTQSPTHLIKTRGQQVTLRCSSQSGHNTVSWYQQALGQGPQFIFQYYREEENGRGNFPPRFSGLQFPNYSSELNVNALELDDSALYLCASSSPYSYNEQFFGPGTRLTVL.